This T cell receptor beta chain is drawn from a study of CD8 T cell repertoires and HIV-1 epitope variants. Study at large: Autologous T cell-negative cells served as antigen-presenting cells in equal numbers.

A remark on this clone: Its antigen is not known.

Data came from immunoSEQ multiplex PCR; TCRdb stores just in-frame clones and leaves some out. The sample lists about 5,500 clones, 65% occurring once. The receptor was derived from a male donor with HIV. Sequenced material: cultured CD8+ T cells derived from PBMCs.

CDR3 in DNA: TGTGCCAGCAGCTTGGCTGCGGGGCATATCCAGCCCCAGCATTTT. As protein: CASSLAAGHIQPQHF. The chain combines TRBV5-6 with TRBJ1-5; D is possibly TRBD1 (5 bases). The CDR3 extends over 15 amino acids. Trimming shortened V by 0 bases and J by 7 bases, and 14 bases separated the two germline ends. Germline CDR1 is SGHDT and CDR2 is YYEEEE.